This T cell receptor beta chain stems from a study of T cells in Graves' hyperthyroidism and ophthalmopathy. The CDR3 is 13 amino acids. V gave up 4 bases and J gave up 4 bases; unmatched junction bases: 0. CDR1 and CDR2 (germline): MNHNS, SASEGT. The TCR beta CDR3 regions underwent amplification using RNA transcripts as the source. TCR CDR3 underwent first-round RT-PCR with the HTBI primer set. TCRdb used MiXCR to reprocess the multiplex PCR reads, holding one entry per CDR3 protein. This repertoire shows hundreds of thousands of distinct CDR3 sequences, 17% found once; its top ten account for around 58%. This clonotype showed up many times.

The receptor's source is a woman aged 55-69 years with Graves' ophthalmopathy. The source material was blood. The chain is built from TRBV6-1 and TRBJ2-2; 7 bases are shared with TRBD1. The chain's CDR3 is CASSGDSTGELFF. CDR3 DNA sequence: TGTGCCAGCAGTGGGGACAGCACCGGGGAGCTGTTTTTT.